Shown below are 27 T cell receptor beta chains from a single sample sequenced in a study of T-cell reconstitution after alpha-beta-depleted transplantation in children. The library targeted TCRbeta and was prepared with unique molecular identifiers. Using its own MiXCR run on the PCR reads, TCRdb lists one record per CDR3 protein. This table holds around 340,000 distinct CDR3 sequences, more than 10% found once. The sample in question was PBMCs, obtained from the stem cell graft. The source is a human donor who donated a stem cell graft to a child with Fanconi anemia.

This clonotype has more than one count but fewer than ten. CDR3 nucleotides: TGTGCCAGCAGCCTCTTCGCCCGGCCGAAGTTCTTC. Translating it yields CASSLFARPKFF. The rearrangement joins TRBV7-6 to TRBJ2-1, with D hard to call. V was pared by 5 bases and J by 14 bases, with 16 bases between. Germline CDR1 is SGHVS and CDR2 is FNYEAQ. CDR3 size: 12 residues.

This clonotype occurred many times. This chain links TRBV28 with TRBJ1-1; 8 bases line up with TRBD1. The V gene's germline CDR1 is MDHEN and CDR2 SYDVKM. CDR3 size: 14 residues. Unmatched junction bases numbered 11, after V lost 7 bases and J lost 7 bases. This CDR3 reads CASTSTGTGLEAFF. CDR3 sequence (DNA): TGTGCCAGCACATCGACCGGGACAGGCCTTGAAGCTTTCTTT.

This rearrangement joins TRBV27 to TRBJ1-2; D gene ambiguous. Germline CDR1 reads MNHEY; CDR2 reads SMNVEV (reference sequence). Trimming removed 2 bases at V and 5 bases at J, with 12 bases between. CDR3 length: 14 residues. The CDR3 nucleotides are TGTGCCAGCAGTTTAGGCTCGACGGGTTATGGCTACACCTTC. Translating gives CASSLGSTGYGYTF.

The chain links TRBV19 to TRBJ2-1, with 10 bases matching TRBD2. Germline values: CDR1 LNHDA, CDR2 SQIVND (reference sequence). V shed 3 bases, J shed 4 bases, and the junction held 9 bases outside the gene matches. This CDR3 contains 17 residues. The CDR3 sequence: CASSMFLAGAGYNEQFF. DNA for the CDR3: TGTGCCAGTAGTATGTTCCTAGCGGGGGCAGGGTACAATGAGCAGTTCTTC. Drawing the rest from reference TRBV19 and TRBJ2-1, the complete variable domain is DGGITQSPKYLFRKEGQNVTLSCEQNLNHDAMYWYRQDPGQGLRLIYYSQIVNDFQKGDIAEGYSVSREKKESFPLTVTSAQKNPTAFYLCASSMFLAGAGYNEQFFGPGTRLTVL.

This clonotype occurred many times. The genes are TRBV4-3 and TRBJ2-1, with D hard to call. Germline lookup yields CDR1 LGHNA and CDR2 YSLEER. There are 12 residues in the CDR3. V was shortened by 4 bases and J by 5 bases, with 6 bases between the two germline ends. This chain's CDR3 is CASSLVHNEQFF. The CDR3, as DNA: TGCGCCAGCAGCCTCGTTCACAATGAGCAGTTCTTC.

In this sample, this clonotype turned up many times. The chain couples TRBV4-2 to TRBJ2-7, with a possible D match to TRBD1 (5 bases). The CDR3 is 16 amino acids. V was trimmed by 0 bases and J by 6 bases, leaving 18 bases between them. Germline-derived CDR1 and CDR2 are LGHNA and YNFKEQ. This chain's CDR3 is CASSQESPGLGGEQYF. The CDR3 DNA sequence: TGTGCCAGCAGCCAAGAATCTCCAGGGTTGGGTGGCGAGCAGTACTTC.

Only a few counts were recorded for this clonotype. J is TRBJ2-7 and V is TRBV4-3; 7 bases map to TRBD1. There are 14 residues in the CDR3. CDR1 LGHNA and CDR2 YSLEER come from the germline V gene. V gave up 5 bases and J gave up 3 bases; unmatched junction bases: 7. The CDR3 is CASSRDRGFYEQYF. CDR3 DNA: TGCGCCAGCAGCAGGGACAGAGGCTTCTACGAGCAGTACTTC.

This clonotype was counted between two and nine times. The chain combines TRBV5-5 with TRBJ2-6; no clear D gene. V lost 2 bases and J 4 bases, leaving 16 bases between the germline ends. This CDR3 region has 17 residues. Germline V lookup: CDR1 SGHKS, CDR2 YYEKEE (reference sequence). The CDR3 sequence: CASSLSGSPPGANVLTF. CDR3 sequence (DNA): TGTGCCAGCAGCTTAAGTGGGTCCCCTCCCGGGGCCAACGTCCTGACTTTC.

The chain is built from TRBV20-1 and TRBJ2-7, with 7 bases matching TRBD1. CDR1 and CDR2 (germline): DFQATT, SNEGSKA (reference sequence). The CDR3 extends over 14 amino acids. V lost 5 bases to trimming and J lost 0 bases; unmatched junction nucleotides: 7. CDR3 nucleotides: TGCAGTGCTCGAAGGACAGGTTCCTCCTACGAGCAGTACTTC. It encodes CSARRTGSSYEQYF.

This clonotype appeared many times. CDR3 sequence: CASSYRGGGGNQPQHF. The CDR3 DNA is TGTGCCAGCAGTTACCGTGGGGGAGGGGGCAATCAGCCCCAGCATTTT. V is TRBV27 and J is TRBJ1-5, with D perhaps TRBD1 (5 bases). The CDR3 is made up of 16 amino acids. The germline V and J ends were trimmed by 4 bases and 2 bases, with 15 bases remaining between them. In germline, CDR1 is MNHEY, CDR2 SMNVEV (reference sequence).

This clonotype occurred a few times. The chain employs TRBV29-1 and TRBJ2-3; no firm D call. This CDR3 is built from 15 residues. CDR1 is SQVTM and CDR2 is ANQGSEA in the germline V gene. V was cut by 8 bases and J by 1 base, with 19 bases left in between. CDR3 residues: CSLYYGIWCTDTQYF. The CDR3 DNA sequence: TGCAGCCTTTACTATGGGATTTGGTGCACAGATACGCAGTATTTT.

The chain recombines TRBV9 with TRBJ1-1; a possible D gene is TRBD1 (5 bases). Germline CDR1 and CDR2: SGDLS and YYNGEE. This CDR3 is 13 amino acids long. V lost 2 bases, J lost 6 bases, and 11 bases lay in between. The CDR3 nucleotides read TGTGCCAGCAGCGTCGGGTGGGGCTCTGAAGCTTTCTTT. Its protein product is CASSVGWGSEAFF.

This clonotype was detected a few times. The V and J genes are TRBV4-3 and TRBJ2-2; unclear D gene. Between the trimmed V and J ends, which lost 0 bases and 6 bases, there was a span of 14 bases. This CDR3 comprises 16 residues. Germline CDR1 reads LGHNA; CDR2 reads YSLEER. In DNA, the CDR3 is TGCGCCAGCAGCCAAGATGGACCTCCCCCGGCCGGGGAGCTGTTTTTT. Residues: CASSQDGPPPAGELFF.

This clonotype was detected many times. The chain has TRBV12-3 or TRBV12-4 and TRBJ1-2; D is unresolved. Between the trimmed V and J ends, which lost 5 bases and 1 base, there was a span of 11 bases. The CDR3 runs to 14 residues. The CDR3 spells CASSTHSDNYGYTF. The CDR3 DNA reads TGTGCCAGCAGTACCCACAGCGATAACTATGGCTACACCTTC.

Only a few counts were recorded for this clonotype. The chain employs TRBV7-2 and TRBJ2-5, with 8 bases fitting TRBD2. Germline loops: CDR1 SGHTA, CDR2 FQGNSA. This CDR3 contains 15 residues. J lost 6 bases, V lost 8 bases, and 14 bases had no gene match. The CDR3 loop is CASGTGGGSGQTQYF. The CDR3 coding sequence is TGTGCCAGCGGGACCGGGGGGGGCTCGGGTCAGACCCAGTACTTC.

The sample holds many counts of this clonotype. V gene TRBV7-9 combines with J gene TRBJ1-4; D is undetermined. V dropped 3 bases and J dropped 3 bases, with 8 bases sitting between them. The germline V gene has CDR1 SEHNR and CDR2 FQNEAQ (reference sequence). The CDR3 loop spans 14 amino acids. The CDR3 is CASSFGISNEKLFF. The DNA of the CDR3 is TGTGCCAGCAGCTTTGGGATATCTAATGAAAAACTGTTTTTT.

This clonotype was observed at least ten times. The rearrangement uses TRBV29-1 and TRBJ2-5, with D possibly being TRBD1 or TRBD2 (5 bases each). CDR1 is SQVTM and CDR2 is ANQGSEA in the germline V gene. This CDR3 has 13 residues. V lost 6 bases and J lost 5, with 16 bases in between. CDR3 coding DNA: TGCAGCGTCACTACTATCAGGGACGAGACCCAGTACTTC. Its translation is CSVTTIRDETQYF.

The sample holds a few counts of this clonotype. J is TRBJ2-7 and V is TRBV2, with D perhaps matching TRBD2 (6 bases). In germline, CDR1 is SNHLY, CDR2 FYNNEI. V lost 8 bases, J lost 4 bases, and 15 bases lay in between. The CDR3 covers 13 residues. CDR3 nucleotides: TGTGCCAGCTTAGCGGCACCCCTATACGAGCAGTACGTC. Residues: CASLAAPLYEQYV.

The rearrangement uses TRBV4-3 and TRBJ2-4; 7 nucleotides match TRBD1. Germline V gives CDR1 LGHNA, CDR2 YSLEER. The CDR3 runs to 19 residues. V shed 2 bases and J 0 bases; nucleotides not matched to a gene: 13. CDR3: CASSQWPGQLVLAKNIQYF. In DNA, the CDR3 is TGCGCCAGCAGCCAATGGCCGGGACAGCTCGTTCTAGCCAAAAACATTCAGTACTTC.

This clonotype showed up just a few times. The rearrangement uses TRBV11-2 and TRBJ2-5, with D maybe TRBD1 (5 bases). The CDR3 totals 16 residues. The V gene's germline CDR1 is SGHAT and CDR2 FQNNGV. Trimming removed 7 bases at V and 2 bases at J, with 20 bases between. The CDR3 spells CASNSVELGQQETQYF. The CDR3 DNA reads TGTGCCAGCAACTCGGTCGAGCTGGGGCAGCAAGAGACCCAGTACTTC.

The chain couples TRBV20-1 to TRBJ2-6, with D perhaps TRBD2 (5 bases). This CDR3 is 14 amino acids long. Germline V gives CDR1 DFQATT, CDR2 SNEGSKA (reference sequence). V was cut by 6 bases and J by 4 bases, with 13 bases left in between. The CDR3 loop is CSATSGSGANVLTF. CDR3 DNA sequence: TGCAGTGCCACTTCGGGGTCAGGGGCCAACGTCCTGACTTTC.

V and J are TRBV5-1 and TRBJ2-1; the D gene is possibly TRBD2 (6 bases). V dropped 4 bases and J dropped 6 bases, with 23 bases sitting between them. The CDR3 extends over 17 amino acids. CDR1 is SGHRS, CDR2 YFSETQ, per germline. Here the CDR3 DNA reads TGCGCCAGCAGCCCTGGCGGGGTACTCCCCCCTCGCAATGAGCAGTTCTTC. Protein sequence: CASSPGGVLPPRNEQFF.

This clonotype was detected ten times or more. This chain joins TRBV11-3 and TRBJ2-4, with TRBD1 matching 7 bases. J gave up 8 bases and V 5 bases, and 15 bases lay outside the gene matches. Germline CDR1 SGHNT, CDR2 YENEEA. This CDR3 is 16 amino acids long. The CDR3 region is CASSPKAGGKTYIQYF. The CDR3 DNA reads TGTGCCAGCAGCCCGAAAGCAGGGGGAAAAACATACATTCAGTACTTC. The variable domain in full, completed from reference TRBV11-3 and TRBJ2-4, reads EAGVVQSPRYKIIEKKQPVAFWCNPISGHNTLYWYLQNLGQGPELLIRYENEEAVDDSQLPKDRFSAERLKGVDSTLKIQPAELGDSAVYLCASSPKAGGKTYIQYFGAGTRLSVL.

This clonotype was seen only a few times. The CDR3 region has the DNA TGTGCCAGCAGTTTGGTCCAGAACCAAGAGACCCAGTACTTC. Translated: CASSLVQNQETQYF. The rearrangement uses TRBV28 and TRBJ2-5; D uncertain. Trimming removed 3 bases from V and 0 bases from J, with 8 bases in between. Germline assignment: CDR1 MDHEN and CDR2 SYDVKM. This CDR3 has 14 residues.

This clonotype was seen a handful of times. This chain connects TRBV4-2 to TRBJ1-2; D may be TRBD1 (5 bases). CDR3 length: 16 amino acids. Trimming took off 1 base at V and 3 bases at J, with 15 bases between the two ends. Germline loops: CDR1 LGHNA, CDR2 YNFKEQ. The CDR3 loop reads CASSQGRGGGYYGYTF. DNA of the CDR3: TGTGCCAGCAGCCAAGGCCGTGGGGGGGGATACTATGGCTACACCTTC.

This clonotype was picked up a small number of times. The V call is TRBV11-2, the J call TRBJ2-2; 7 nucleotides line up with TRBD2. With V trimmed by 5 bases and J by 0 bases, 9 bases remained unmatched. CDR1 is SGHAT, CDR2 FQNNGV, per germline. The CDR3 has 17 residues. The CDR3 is CASSQDFRGANTGELFF. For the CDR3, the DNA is TGTGCCAGCAGCCAAGACTTTCGGGGGGCGAACACCGGGGAGCTGTTTTTT.

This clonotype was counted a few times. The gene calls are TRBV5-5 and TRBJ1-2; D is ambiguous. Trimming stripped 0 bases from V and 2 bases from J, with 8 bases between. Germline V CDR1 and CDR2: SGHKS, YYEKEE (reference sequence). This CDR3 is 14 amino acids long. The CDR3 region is CASSLAPENYGYTF. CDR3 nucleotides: TGTGCCAGCAGCTTGGCTCCAGAAAACTATGGCTACACCTTC.